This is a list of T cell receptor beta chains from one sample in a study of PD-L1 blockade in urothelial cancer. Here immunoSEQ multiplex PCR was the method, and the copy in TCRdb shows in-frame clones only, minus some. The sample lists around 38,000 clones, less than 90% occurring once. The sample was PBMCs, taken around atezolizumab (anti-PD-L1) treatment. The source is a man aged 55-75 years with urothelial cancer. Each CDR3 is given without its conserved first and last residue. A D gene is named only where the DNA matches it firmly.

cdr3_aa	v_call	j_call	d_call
ASSSTTSEWETQY	TRBV4-2	TRBJ2-5	TRBD2
SVEDLDSGANVLT	TRBV29-1	TRBJ2-6	-
ASSGTNQETQY	TRBV6-6	TRBJ2-5	TRBD2
ASSADRGLGQPQH	TRBV5-6	TRBJ1-5	TRBD1
ASSLVRESTGELF	TRBV18	TRBJ2-2	-
ATSRDLGGGTEAF	TRBV15	TRBJ1-1	-
ASSPRSGQFEAF	TRBV9	TRBJ1-1	TRBD1
ASRPGQGSYGYT	TRBV6-5	TRBJ1-2	TRBD1
ASNRWGGQPQH	TRBV19	TRBJ1-5	-
ASSPKDRSDSDTIY	TRBV5-1	TRBJ1-3	TRBD1
SVEGLAKNIQY	TRBV29-1	TRBJ2-4	-
ASSVVGASYEQY	TRBV9	TRBJ2-7	-
ASSQEALAGGSSYNEQF	TRBV14	TRBJ2-1	TRBD2
ASGLVLSSGGTYEQY	TRBV12-5	TRBJ2-7	TRBD2
ASSLEQYYEQY	TRBV5-5	TRBJ2-7	-
ASSYSTTGPSEQY	TRBV6-5	TRBJ2-7	-
ASQGRTYEQY	TRBV11-2	TRBJ2-7	-
ASSAGHITDTQY	TRBV9	TRBJ2-3	-
ASSPSGASGGLNNEQF	TRBV9	TRBJ2-1	TRBD2
ASSQVFSAGFNYGYT	TRBV4-1	TRBJ1-2	-
ASSPVPQGAASYEQY	TRBV18	TRBJ2-7	TRBD1
ASSYEGVQPQH	TRBV6-6	TRBJ1-5	-
ASSGTGSRGNEQF	TRBV19	TRBJ2-1	-
ASSSQRGETQY	TRBV11-3	TRBJ2-5	-
ASSQVGRGLAKNIQY	TRBV14	TRBJ2-4	TRBD1
ASRRGPGNTIY	TRBV27	TRBJ1-3	TRBD1
ASSAGQGLGQPQH	TRBV10-1	TRBJ1-5	TRBD1
ASEARDRLNTEAF	TRBV6-6	TRBJ1-1	TRBD1
ASSLRGGHYNEQF	TRBV14	TRBJ2-1	TRBD2
ASSEMGLPRSLFEQY	TRBV6-1	TRBJ2-7	-
SVVAGGLGEQY	TRBV29-1	TRBJ2-7	TRBD2
ASRPLRGRETQY	TRBV5-1	TRBJ2-5	TRBD1
ASTLEGLNTEAF	TRBV5-1	TRBJ1-1	-
ASSESGRGGTQY	TRBV25-1	TRBJ2-5	-
ASRISYRDRGLSPLH	TRBV11-2	TRBJ1-6	TRBD1
ASSDTSGRAADTQY	TRBV25-1	TRBJ2-3	TRBD2
ASSTRGQYTDTQY	TRBV6-1	TRBJ2-3	TRBD1
ASSQDGQSSYNSPLH	TRBV4-2	TRBJ1-6	-
ASSPSRETQY	TRBV7-6	TRBJ2-5	-
ASSFGVNPNTEAF	TRBV5-6	TRBJ1-1	-